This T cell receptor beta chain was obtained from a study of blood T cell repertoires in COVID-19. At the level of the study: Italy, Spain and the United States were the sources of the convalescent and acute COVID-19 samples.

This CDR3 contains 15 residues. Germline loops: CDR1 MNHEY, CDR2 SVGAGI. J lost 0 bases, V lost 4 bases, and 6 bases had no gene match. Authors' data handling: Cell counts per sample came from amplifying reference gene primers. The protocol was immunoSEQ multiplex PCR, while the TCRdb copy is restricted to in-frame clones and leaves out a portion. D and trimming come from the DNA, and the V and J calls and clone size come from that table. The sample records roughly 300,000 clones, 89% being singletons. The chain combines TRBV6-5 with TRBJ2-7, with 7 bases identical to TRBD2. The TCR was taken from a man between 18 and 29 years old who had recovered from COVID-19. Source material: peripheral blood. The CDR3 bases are TGTGCCAGCAGTTCGCCCAGCGGGGACTCCTACGAGCAGTACTTC. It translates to CASSSPSGDSYEQYF.